These T cell receptor beta chains were read from a single sample in a study of chemoradiotherapy in HPV16-positive cancers. TCRdb's copy holds only in-frame clones and misses some; the assay was immunoSEQ multiplex PCR. The sample shows 30,000 to 40,000 clones, over 75% of them seen only once. The sample in question was blood, obtained from a patient who underwent chemoradiotherapy. These receptors were taken from a human donor with HPV-associated anogenital cancer. Both conserved end residues are part of each CDR3. The order of the fields is CDR3 length, D gene, J gene, V gene, clone size, CDR3 DNA, CDR3 protein. D genes are given only for firm matches. The size of a clone is reported for some rows only, either as once, few or many, or as a class for expanded clones.

CDR3 length: 13
D gene: .
J gene: TRBJ2-5
V gene: TRBV7-8
clone size: .
CDR3 DNA: TGTGCCAGCAGCTCAGACAACCAAGAGACCCAGTACTTC
CDR3 protein: CASSSDNQETQYF

CDR3 length: 19
D gene: .
J gene: TRBJ2-6
V gene: TRBV4-2
clone size: .
CDR3 DNA: TGTGCCAGCAGCCAAGATGGCGACACCTCGTGGTCTGGGGCCAACGTCCTGACTTTC
CDR3 protein: CASSQDGDTSWSGANVLTF

CDR3 length: 12
D gene: .
J gene: TRBJ2-1
V gene: TRBV6-1
clone size: .
CDR3 DNA: TGTGCCATTTTCTCTCAGGCTAATGAGCAGTTCTTC
CDR3 protein: CAIFSQANEQFF

CDR3 length: 15
D gene: .
J gene: TRBJ2-7
V gene: TRBV7-6
clone size: .
CDR3 DNA: TGTGCCAGCAGCCTTTTCGGGGAAAGCTCCTACGAGCAGTACTTC
CDR3 protein: CASSLFGESSYEQYF

CDR3 length: 14
D gene: .
J gene: TRBJ2-7
V gene: TRBV30
clone size: .
CDR3 DNA: TGTGCCTGGGGACGGGGTGGGGGGCTCTACGAGCAGTACTTC
CDR3 protein: CAWGRGGGLYEQYF

CDR3 length: 13
D gene: .
J gene: TRBJ2-7
V gene: TRBV7-9
clone size: .
CDR3 DNA: TGTGCCAGCAGCTTAGGGTCAGTCTACGAGCAGTACTTC
CDR3 protein: CASSLGSVYEQYF

CDR3 length: 15
D gene: TRBD1
J gene: TRBJ2-1
V gene: TRBV5-1
clone size: .
CDR3 DNA: TGCGCCAGCAGCTTGGCCTCGGGACAGTACAATGAGCAGTTCTTC
CDR3 protein: CASSLASGQYNEQFF

CDR3 length: 16
D gene: .
J gene: TRBJ1-2
V gene: TRBV5-6
clone size: .
CDR3 DNA: TGTGCCAGCAGTCCCCAATATCCGGACAGAAACTATGGCTACACCTTC
CDR3 protein: CASSPQYPDRNYGYTF

CDR3 length: 15
D gene: TRBD1
J gene: TRBJ1-2
V gene: TRBV5-4
clone size: .
CDR3 DNA: TGTGCCAGCAGCTTGGGGGACAGGGCGGGTTATGGCTACACCTTC
CDR3 protein: CASSLGDRAGYGYTF

CDR3 length: 15
D gene: TRBD1
J gene: TRBJ1-6
V gene: TRBV9
clone size: .
CDR3 DNA: TGTGCCAGCAGCAGTGGGACAGGGCATGATTCACCCCTCCACTTT
CDR3 protein: CASSSGTGHDSPLHF

CDR3 length: 13
D gene: TRBD1
J gene: TRBJ1-6
V gene: TRBV2
clone size: few
CDR3 DNA: TGTGCCAGCCTGGGACAGGTTAATTCACCCCTCCACTTT
CDR3 protein: CASLGQVNSPLHF

CDR3 length: 14
D gene: TRBD1
J gene: TRBJ2-1
V gene: TRBV11-3
clone size: .
CDR3 DNA: TGTGCCAGCAGCCTTTTGGGGACAGGGAACGAGCAGTTCTTC
CDR3 protein: CASSLLGTGNEQFF

CDR3 length: 14
D gene: .
J gene: TRBJ1-3
V gene: TRBV18
clone size: .
CDR3 DNA: TGTGCCAGCTCACCTTCAGCCGTTGGAAACACCATATATTTT
CDR3 protein: CASSPSAVGNTIYF

CDR3 length: 15
D gene: .
J gene: TRBJ2-7
V gene: TRBV5-4
clone size: .
CDR3 DNA: TGTGCCAGCAGCCGATGGGGGGCCAACTCCTACGAGCAGTACTTC
CDR3 protein: CASSRWGANSYEQYF

CDR3 length: 13
D gene: .
J gene: TRBJ2-1
V gene: TRBV2
clone size: .
CDR3 DNA: TGTGCCAGCAGCCAGACTAGATACAATGAGCAGTTCTTC
CDR3 protein: CASSQTRYNEQFF

CDR3 length: 16
D gene: .
J gene: TRBJ1-6
V gene: TRBV7-2
clone size: .
CDR3 DNA: TGTGCCAGCAGCTTAGTCGGGAGCTCCTATAATTCACCCCTCCACTTT
CDR3 protein: CASSLVGSSYNSPLHF

CDR3 length: 16
D gene: TRBD1
J gene: TRBJ1-4
V gene: TRBV5-1
clone size: .
CDR3 DNA: TGCGCCAGCAGCTGGGCGGCGGGGACAGTCAAAGAAAAACTGTTTTTT
CDR3 protein: CASSWAAGTVKEKLFF

CDR3 length: 13
D gene: TRBD1
J gene: TRBJ1-1
V gene: TRBV7-2
clone size: few
CDR3 DNA: TGTGCCAGCAGACCGACAGGGTTAACTGAAGCTTTCTTT
CDR3 protein: CASRPTGLTEAFF

CDR3 length: 14
D gene: TRBD1
J gene: TRBJ2-7
V gene: TRBV6-5
clone size: once
CDR3 DNA: TGTGCCAGCAGTTACACAGGGGCTTCCTACGAGCAGTACTTC
CDR3 protein: CASSYTGASYEQYF

CDR3 length: 15
D gene: TRBD1
J gene: TRBJ1-2
V gene: TRBV5-4
clone size: .
CDR3 DNA: TGTGCCAGCAGCTCTCCGGGACAGGGAGATTATGGCTACACCTTC
CDR3 protein: CASSSPGQGDYGYTF

CDR3 length: 14
D gene: .
J gene: TRBJ1-1
V gene: TRBV6-4
clone size: .
CDR3 DNA: TGTGCCAGCAGCCCTGGGACGGCCAACACTGAAGCTTTCTTT
CDR3 protein: CASSPGTANTEAFF

CDR3 length: 15
D gene: .
J gene: TRBJ2-5
V gene: TRBV6-1
clone size: few
CDR3 DNA: TGTGCCAGCAGTGTGCAAGCAGGGAACCAAGAGACCCAGTACTTC
CDR3 protein: CASSVQAGNQETQYF

CDR3 length: 15
D gene: TRBD1
J gene: TRBJ2-5
V gene: TRBV4-1
clone size: .
CDR3 DNA: TGCGCCAGCAGCCATTGGGGGACAGCCCAAGAGACCCAGTACTTC
CDR3 protein: CASSHWGTAQETQYF

CDR3 length: 16
D gene: .
J gene: TRBJ1-2
V gene: TRBV7-2
clone size: .
CDR3 DNA: TGTGCCAGCAGCTCCTACGGGGAGGAGGCGATACGAGGCTACACCTTC
CDR3 protein: CASSSYGEEAIRGYTF

CDR3 length: 17
D gene: .
J gene: TRBJ2-6
V gene: TRBV7-9
clone size: once
CDR3 DNA: TGTGCCAGCAGCAAATATCAGGGTCTCGGTAGGGCCAACGTCCTGACTTTC
CDR3 protein: CASSKYQGLGRANVLTF

CDR3 length: 12
D gene: TRBD1
J gene: TRBJ2-5
V gene: TRBV6-5
clone size: few
CDR3 DNA: TGTGCCAGCAGTTTGACAGGGAAGAGTGAGTACTTC
CDR3 protein: CASSLTGKSEYF

CDR3 length: 12
D gene: .
J gene: TRBJ1-6
V gene: TRBV7-8
clone size: .
CDR3 DNA: TGTGCCAGCAGCCGACAGGATTCACCCCTCCACTTT
CDR3 protein: CASSRQDSPLHF

CDR3 length: 16
D gene: .
J gene: TRBJ2-1
V gene: TRBV15
clone size: .
CDR3 DNA: TGTGCCACCAGCAGAGAGACCCCGGACATTTCTCACGAGCAGTTCTTC
CDR3 protein: CATSRETPDISHEQFF

CDR3 length: 12
D gene: .
J gene: TRBJ1-3
V gene: TRBV14
clone size: .
CDR3 DNA: TGTGCCAGCAGCCGTATCCGCGACACCATATATTTT
CDR3 protein: CASSRIRDTIYF

CDR3 length: 13
D gene: .
J gene: TRBJ2-3
V gene: TRBV9
clone size: once
CDR3 DNA: TGTGCCAGCAGCGTAAACAGGGCAGATACGCAGTATTTT
CDR3 protein: CASSVNRADTQYF

CDR3 length: 15
D gene: .
J gene: TRBJ1-1
V gene: TRBV9
clone size: .
CDR3 DNA: TGTGCCAGCAGCGTAGCTGGGAGCTTGAACACTGAAGCTTTCTTT
CDR3 protein: CASSVAGSLNTEAFF

CDR3 length: 15
D gene: .
J gene: TRBJ1-1
V gene: TRBV5-4
clone size: .
CDR3 DNA: TGTGCCAGCAGCTGGGGAGGCCTGATGGGTCCTGAAGCTTTCTTT
CDR3 protein: CASSWGGLMGPEAFF

CDR3 length: 17
D gene: .
J gene: TRBJ2-5
V gene: TRBV6-1
clone size: once
CDR3 DNA: TGTGCCAGCAGTGAATATCCTTCTGGGCAGACCCCAAGGACCCAGTACTTC
CDR3 protein: CASSEYPSGQTPRTQYF

CDR3 length: 14
D gene: .
J gene: TRBJ1-2
V gene: TRBV5-8
clone size: .
CDR3 DNA: TGTGCCAGCAGCTTGACTTCCAGGGTCGGGGGCTACACCTTC
CDR3 protein: CASSLTSRVGGYTF

CDR3 length: 11
D gene: .
J gene: TRBJ1-2
V gene: TRBV29-1
clone size: once
CDR3 DNA: TGCAGCGCGAGGATAGAGGATGGCTACACCTTC
CDR3 protein: CSARIEDGYTF

CDR3 length: 15
D gene: .
J gene: TRBJ1-1
V gene: TRBV9
clone size: .
CDR3 DNA: TGTGCCAGCAGCACATTAGGGGTGAAGAACACTGAAGCTTTCTTT
CDR3 protein: CASSTLGVKNTEAFF

CDR3 length: 17
D gene: .
J gene: TRBJ2-7
V gene: TRBV2
clone size: .
CDR3 DNA: TGTGCCAGCTCCGTCCGGAAAACAGGGCTTACAATCTACGAGCAGTACTTC
CDR3 protein: CASSVRKTGLTIYEQYF

CDR3 length: 13
D gene: .
J gene: TRBJ1-1
V gene: TRBV7-3
clone size: medium-sized
CDR3 DNA: TGTGCCAGCAGCTTAATCGGGGGGGATGAAGCTTTCTTT
CDR3 protein: CASSLIGGDEAFF

CDR3 length: 15
D gene: .
J gene: TRBJ2-7
V gene: TRBV19
clone size: .
CDR3 DNA: TGTGCCAGTAGTATCCAACCGAAGGGAGGCTACGAGCAGTACTTC
CDR3 protein: CASSIQPKGGYEQYF

CDR3 length: 12
D gene: TRBD1
J gene: TRBJ1-2
V gene: TRBV6-5
clone size: .
CDR3 DNA: TGTGCCAGCAGTCGGACAGGGGATGGCTACACCTTC
CDR3 protein: CASSRTGDGYTF

CDR3 length: 16
D gene: .
J gene: TRBJ2-3
V gene: TRBV9
clone size: .
CDR3 DNA: TGTGCCAGCAGCGTAATGCTCCAGGCTAGCACAGATACGCAGTATTTT
CDR3 protein: CASSVMLQASTDTQYF

CDR3 length: 16
D gene: .
J gene: TRBJ2-6
V gene: TRBV19
clone size: .
CDR3 DNA: TGTGCCAGTAGTAGTTCGCTTCTTTCTGGGGCCAACGTCCTGACTTTC
CDR3 protein: CASSSSLLSGANVLTF